The 25 T cell receptor beta chains in this list originate from one sample, sequenced in a study of blood T cells in healthy people across ages. PCR was performed a second time for roughly 7 to 12 cycles using a sample-barcoded 5' primer and a J-beta primer mix. TCRdb itself ran the 5' RACE reads through MiXCR, one entry per CDR3 protein. The sample lists 600,000 to 900,000 distinct CDR3 sequences, roughly 25% occurring once. The same data also contributed to another study, on T cells of mothers and their children.

Sequenced: blood. Source of these receptors: a boy aged 5-17 years in good health.

This clonotype was observed at least ten times. The chain links TRBV7-9 to TRBJ2-7; possibly TRBD1 for D (5 bases). The V and J ends lost 4 bases and 3 bases respectively, with 13 bases between them. This CDR3 is built from 14 residues. Germline values: CDR1 SEHNR, CDR2 FQNEAQ (reference sequence). CDR3: CASSSTQTVYEQYF. The CDR3 DNA sequence: TGTGCCAGCAGCTCTACGCAGACAGTCTACGAGCAGTACTTC.

This clonotype turned up a few times. The chain links TRBV9 to TRBJ2-1; the D gene is possibly TRBD1 (5 bases). This CDR3 contains 15 residues. Trimming took off 0 bases at V and 3 bases at J, with 10 bases between the two ends. Germline assignment: CDR1 SGDLS and CDR2 YYNGEE. The CDR3 DNA reads TGTGCCAGCAGCGTAGTTCAAGGGGACTACAATGAGCAGTTCTTC. Amino acid sequence: CASSVVQGDYNEQFF.

The chain uses TRBV12-3 or TRBV12-4 and TRBJ1-2; D may be TRBD1 (5 bases). This CDR3 has 12 amino acids. Trimming removed 4 bases at V and 5 bases at J, with 8 bases between. The CDR3 sequence: CASSWGKYGYTF. The CDR3 nucleotides are TGTGCCAGCAGTTGGGGGAAGTATGGCTACACCTTC.

This clonotype was seen more than once but under ten times. The chain links TRBV20-1 to TRBJ2-3; TRBD2 agrees at 10 bases. Per germline, CDR1 DFQATT and CDR2 SNEGSKA (reference sequence). Trimming cost V 3 bases and J 0 bases; bases outside gene matches: 3. This CDR3 is 15 amino acids long. The CDR3 coding sequence is TGCAGTGCTAGCGGTAGCGGGGGGAGCACAGATACGCAGTATTTT. This codes for CSASGSGGSTDTQYF.

There are a few counts of this clonotype. This sequence joins TRBV4-1 and TRBJ1-4; no reliable D call. The CDR3 is 15 residues long. Trimming cost V 2 bases and J 5 bases, with 12 bases left between them. In germline, CDR1 is MGHRA, CDR2 YSYEKL. The CDR3 DNA reads as TGCGCCAGCAGCCAACTCTTGGGCGGCAATGAAAAACTGTTTTTT. It yields the protein CASSQLLGGNEKLFF.

This clonotype has only a few counts. The J gene is TRBJ1-1, the V gene TRBV5-8, with TRBD1 as a possible D gene (5 bases). The CDR3 has 14 residues. Trimming removed 3 bases at V and 1 base at J, with 10 bases between. Germline CDR1 is SGHTS and CDR2 is YDEGEE. The CDR3 region has the DNA TGTGCCAGCAGCTGGGGACGAGCGAACACTGAAGCTTTCTTT. Residues: CASSWGRANTEAFF. Full variable domain (outside the CDR3, taken from reference TRBV5-8 and TRBJ1-1): EAGVTQSPTHLIKTRGQQATLRCSPISGHTSVYWYQQALGLGLQFLLWYDEGEERNRGNFPPRFSGRQFPNYSSELNVNALELEDSALYLCASSWGRANTEAFFGQGTRLTVV.

This clonotype was seen a few times. The chain employs TRBV29-1 and TRBJ2-3; D gene unclear. Germline V lookup: CDR1 SQVTM, CDR2 ANQGSEA. V lost 2 bases, J lost 1 base, and 10 bases lay in between. The CDR3 has 14 amino acids. The CDR3 reads CSVEQAQGTDTQYF. The CDR3 nucleotides read TGCAGCGTTGAACAGGCCCAAGGCACAGATACGCAGTATTTT.

This clonotype was seen a few times. The genes are TRBV2 and TRBJ2-7; a weak D match, TRBD2 (6 bases). Germline CDR1 SNHLY, CDR2 FYNNEI. V lost 0 bases and J 7 bases, leaving 13 bases between the germline ends. This CDR3 spans 14 amino acids. This CDR3 is CASSEAPKAGEQYF. In DNA form, the CDR3 reads TGTGCCAGCAGTGAAGCGCCTAAGGCGGGGGAGCAGTACTTC.

V usage is TRBV6-6 and J usage is TRBJ1-6; no clear D. V lost 3 bases and J lost 8, with 11 bases in between. The CDR3 runs 14 residues. Germline CDR1 MNHNY, CDR2 SVGAGI (reference sequence). CDR3 DNA sequence: TGTGCCAGCAGTTATCGAGGTGAGGATTCACCCCTCCACTTT. This translates into CASSYRGEDSPLHF.

The gene calls are TRBV7-9 and TRBJ2-2; TRBD1 matches at 8 bases. V shed 3 bases, J shed 1 base, and the junction held 7 bases outside the gene matches. CDR1 SEHNR and CDR2 FQNEAQ come from the germline V gene (reference sequence). The CDR3 has 17 amino acids. The DNA for the CDR3 is TGTGCCAGCAGCTTGGCCGGGACAGGCCTGAACACCGGGGAGCTGTTTTTT. This gives the protein CASSLAGTGLNTGELFF.

Concerning this clonotype: The junction shows a germline mismatch at one end, possibly a read error. This rearrangement joins TRBV6-5 to TRBJ1-1; 10 bases line up with TRBD1. Germline V gene data show CDR1 as MNHEY and CDR2 as SVGAGI. The length of the CDR3 is 14 residues. The CDR3 region has the DNA TGTGCCAGCAGTCAGGACAGGGGGGGCACTGAACCTTTCTTT. Encoded protein: CASSQDRGGTEPFF.

The V call is TRBV28, the J call TRBJ2-1; 13 positions agree with TRBD2. The germline V gene encodes CDR1 MDHEN and CDR2 SYDVKM. The CDR3 contains 17 residues. The ends lost 6 bases at V and 6 bases at J; junction bases unmatched: 11. The CDR3 is CASRGGILAGGFNEQFF. In nucleotides, the CDR3 is TGTGCCAGCAGAGGGGGTATACTAGCGGGGGGGTTCAATGAGCAGTTCTTC.

The rearrangement links TRBV5-1 to TRBJ1-1, with 8 bases that match TRBD1. J was trimmed by 5 bases and V by 0 bases; bases with no gene match: 9. The V gene's germline CDR1 is SGHRS and CDR2 YFSETQ. The CDR3 is 16 amino acids. The CDR3 DNA follows: TGCGCCAGCAGCTTGGTCGGGGGCAGGGGGCTTACTGAAGCTTTCTTT. This codes for CASSLVGGRGLTEAFF.

The chain has TRBV28 and TRBJ2-7; 9 nucleotides agree with TRBD2. V lost 6 bases, J lost 3 bases, and 15 bases stayed unmatched. Germline CDR1 MDHEN, CDR2 SYDVKM. The CDR3 consists of 17 residues. CDR3 in amino acids: CASSWGLAGRAFYEQYF. The CDR3 coding sequence is TGTGCCAGCAGCTGGGGACTAGCCGGGAGGGCTTTCTACGAGCAGTACTTC.

The rearrangement joins TRBV28 to TRBJ2-7; the D gene is possibly TRBD1 (6 bases). V gave up 7 bases and J gave up 3 bases, with 16 bases separating them. The CDR3 extends over 14 amino acids. Germline V lookup: CDR1 MDHEN, CDR2 SYDVKM. CDR3 amino acids: CASTTHREFYEQYF. Here the CDR3 DNA reads TGTGCCAGCACCACTCACAGGGAGTTCTACGAGCAGTACTTC.

The J gene is TRBJ1-4, the V gene TRBV6-1; D remains ambiguous. This CDR3 is 15 amino acids long. In germline, CDR1 is MNHNS, CDR2 SASEGT. Trimming shortened V by 1 base and J by 10 bases, and 16 bases separated the two germline ends. CDR3 nucleotides: TGTGCCAGCAGTGAAGAAGCAGGTTGGGAGGCAAAACTGTTTTTT. Translation: CASSEEAGWEAKLFF.

The chain is built from TRBV7-9 and TRBJ1-1; weak D call: TRBD1 (5 bases). The CDR3 totals 14 residues. Trimming stripped 2 bases from V and 5 bases from J, with 12 bases between. Germline V lookup: CDR1 SEHNR, CDR2 FQNEAQ (reference sequence). CDR3 sequence reads: CASSLNQGRTEAFF. CDR3 sequence (DNA): TGTGCCAGCAGCTTAAACCAGGGCCGTACTGAAGCTTTCTTT.

This clonotype has more than one count but fewer than ten. CDR3 in amino acids: CASRAGTGGFYEQYF. The CDR3 nucleotides read TGTGCCAGCAGAGCCGGGACAGGGGGCTTCTACGAGCAGTACTTC. The rearrangement links TRBV6-1 to TRBJ2-7, with TRBD1 identical over 12 bases. The CDR3 consists of 15 residues. V lost 6 bases and J lost 3; bases outside the gene matches: 6. Germline loops: CDR1 MNHNS, CDR2 SASEGT.

This clonotype occurred a few times. Compared with germline, one end of the junction differs, possibly owing to a read error. The chain combines TRBV5-5 with TRBJ2-3; tentatively, D is TRBD1 or TRBD2 (6 bases each). The CDR3 totals 17 residues. CDR1 and CDR2 (germline): SGHKS, YYEKEE (reference sequence). The CDR3 protein is CVSRPGASAFNSDTQYF. Here the CDR3 DNA reads TGTGTCAGCAGACCGGGGGCGAGCGCATTTAATTCTGATACGCAGTATTTT. Together with reference TRBV5-5 and TRBJ2-3, the CDR3 gives the full variable domain: DAGVTQSPTHLIKTRGQQVTLRCSPISGHKSVSWYQQVLGQGPQFIFQYYEKEERGRGNFPDRFSARQFPNYSSELNVNALLLGDSALYLCVSRPGASAFNSDTQYFGPGTRLTVL.

Written as DNA, the CDR3 is TGTGCTAGTGGGGCTGGGCTAGCGGGACAAGAGACCCAGTACTTC. This codes for CASGAGLAGQETQYF. The V call is TRBV12-5, the J call TRBJ2-5; 9 bases align to TRBD2. Trimming cost V 6 bases and J 2 bases; bases outside gene matches: 7. There are 15 residues in the CDR3. Germline CDR1 is LGHNT and CDR2 is FRNRAP.

The V gene is TRBV7-2, the J gene TRBJ2-1; either TRBD1 or TRBD2 may supply D (5 bases each). Germline CDR1 is SGHTA and CDR2 is FQGNSA. Trimming left V 2 bases short and J 9 bases short, with 14 bases between. CDR3 length: 14 amino acids. CDR3 region: CASSLLDLRGEQFF. In DNA, the CDR3 is TGTGCCAGCAGCTTACTAGACCTGAGGGGTGAGCAGTTCTTC.

The chain employs TRBV10-3 and TRBJ2-5, with 7 positions matching TRBD1. The J call may be in error: the DNA end matches TRBJ2-1 better. CDR3 size: 14 residues. Germline CDR1 reads ENHRY; CDR2 reads SYGVKD. CDR3 bases: TGTGCCATCAGTGAACAGGGGTCCAACAATGAGCAGTTCTTC. It specifies CAISEQGSNNEQFF.

This clonotype was observed a single time. V usage is TRBV3-1 and J usage is TRBJ2-1; D not certain. Germline lookup yields CDR1 LGHDT and CDR2 YNNKEL (reference sequence). CDR3 length equals 12 residues. V was cut by 2 bases and J by 6 bases, with 5 bases left in between. The CDR3 protein is CASSQLPNEQFF. For the CDR3, the DNA is TGTGCCAGCAGCCAATTGCCCAATGAGCAGTTCTTC.

This clonotype was detected ten times or more. The chain joins TRBV6-6 to TRBJ1-2; a weak D match, TRBD1 (6 bases). V lost 7 bases to trimming and J lost 5 bases, with 14 bases between them. CDR3 length equals 13 residues. From germline, CDR1 is MNHNY and CDR2 SVGAGI (reference sequence). CDR3 amino acids: CASIPRGRYGYTF. The DNA of the CDR3 is TGTGCCAGCATACCCAGGGGACGATATGGCTACACCTTC.

The CDR3 loop is CASSPRTGTGSSVKDTQYF. The DNA of the CDR3 is TGTGCCAGCAGCCCAAGGACCGGGACAGGGAGCTCCGTTAAGGATACGCAGTATTTT. The chain joins TRBV9 to TRBJ2-3, with TRBD1 identical over 9 bases. In germline, CDR1 is SGDLS, CDR2 YYNGEE. The CDR3 is made up of 19 amino acids. V shed 4 bases and J 6 bases; nucleotides not matched to a gene: 21.